This T cell receptor beta chain emerged from a study of T cells in Graves' hyperthyroidism and ophthalmopathy. General study results and limits: Blood also carried most thyroid clonotypes expanded above 0.001. A 13 V-J model separated ophthalmopathy from stable hyperthyroidism.

The CDR3 regions of TCR beta were amplified from RNA transcripts. Carried out on the TCR CDR3, a first-round RT-PCR used the HTBI primer set. One entry per CDR3 protein, called by TCRdb with MiXCR from the multiplex PCR reads. The sample holds roughly 530,000 distinct CDR3 sequences; roughly a sixth are singletons and the top ten take around 17%. The authors took PBMCs from roughly 9.5 ml fresh peripheral blood. The germline CDR1 and CDR2 sequences are LGHDT and YNNKEL (reference sequence). CDR3 length: 16 residues. Germline trimming cut 4 bases from V and 6 bases from J; bases unmatched to any gene: 11. A few counts support this clonotype. No antigen is known for it.

Material: blood. The chain employs TRBV3-1 and TRBJ2-5; 10 bases map to TRBD2. This clonotype was sampled from a woman aged 18 to 35 with Graves' ophthalmopathy. In nucleotides, the CDR3 is TGTGCCAGCAGCCGGACTCTAGCGGGAGTTTTAAAGACCCAGTACTTC. Translation gives CASSRTLAGVLKTQYF.